This T cell receptor beta chain was obtained from a study of control samples from healthy donors and cancer patients. The germline gives CDR1 LNHDA, CDR2 SQIVND (reference sequence). V shed 5 bases and J shed 8 bases, with 9 bases lying between them. The CDR3 runs to 12 residues. The method was immunoSEQ multiplex PCR; TCRdb's version includes in-frame clones alone and lacks a portion of them. The sample gives 150,000 to 190,000 clones, about 93% of which show up once; over 2% is in the top ten. The sequence derives from a man aged 50 to 60 in good health. Material: blood. The gene calls are TRBV19 and TRBJ1-4, with a weak D call TRBD1 (6 bases). Written as DNA, the CDR3 is TGTGCCAGTAGTCTTACAGGGGAAAAACTGTTTTTT. Protein: CASSLTGEKLFF.